Listed below are T cell receptor beta chains from one sample, sequenced in a study of cytomegalovirus exposure and HLA in healthy donors. Assay: immunoSEQ multiplex PCR; the TCRdb copy retains only in-frame clones and omits some. This repertoire shows roughly 100,000 clones, about 85% found once; its top ten account for approximately 4%. The sequenced material came from PBMCs. The receptors originated from a female donor in good health and CMV-seropositive. Both conserved end residues are part of each CDR3. Each record gives: D gene, clone size, V gene, J gene, CDR3 protein, CDR3 DNA. D genes are given only for firm matches. Clone size, where shown, is once, few, many, or a class for clones that have expanded.

-	-	TRBV28	TRBJ1-2	CASSPRRAGGYTF	TGTGCCAGCAGTCCCAGGAGGGCGGGAGGCTACACCTTC
-	-	TRBV7-9	TRBJ2-7	CASSSQRRREQYF	TGTGCCAGCAGCTCACAGCGGAGACGCGAGCAGTACTTC
-	-	TRBV25-1	TRBJ1-2	CASSDPGGYGYTF	TGTGCCAGCAGTGACCCGGGAGGCTATGGCTACACCTTC
TRBD1	-	TRBV5-1	TRBJ1-1	CASSSHRGGNTEAFF	TGCGCCAGCAGCTCCCACAGGGGGGGGAACACTGAAGCTTTCTTT
-	-	TRBV11-2	TRBJ2-5	CASSLRRGVFQETQYF	TGTGCCAGCAGCTTACGGCGGGGCGTCTTCCAAGAGACCCAGTACTTC
TRBD1	-	TRBV18	TRBJ1-4	CASSPYRDRVNSEKLFF	TGTGCCAGCTCACCCTATCGGGACAGGGTGAATTCAGAAAAACTGTTTTTT
-	once	TRBV6-5	TRBJ1-2	CASSQSGVRNDGYTF	TGTGCCAGCAGTCAATCAGGGGTGCGTAATGATGGCTACACCTTC
TRBD1	-	TRBV4-1	TRBJ2-7	CASSQESWQGAYEQYF	TGCGCCAGCAGCCAAGAGTCTTGGCAGGGGGCTTACGAGCAGTACTTC
-	-	TRBV19	TRBJ2-2	CASSIEAGDTGELFF	TGTGCCAGTAGTATAGAGGCAGGGGACACCGGGGAGCTGTTTTTT
TRBD2	few	TRBV10-1	TRBJ2-1	CASSTPGTSGGQQFF	TGCGCCAGCAGTACACCCGGGACTAGCGGGGGCCAACAGTTCTTC
-	-	TRBV21-1	TRBJ1-1	CARGGKRKPFF	TGTGCCAGGGGCGGGAAACGGAAACCTTTCTTT
-	few	TRBV6-1	TRBJ1-5	CASSDLGTLYFSNQPQHF	TGTGCCAGCAGTGACCTCGGGACACTATATTTTTCTAATCAGCCCCAGCATTTT
-	-	TRBV7-9	TRBJ2-7	CASSLDGAGNEQYF	TGTGCCAGCAGCTTAGATGGGGCGGGGAACGAGCAGTACTTC
-	-	TRBV5-6	TRBJ2-5	CASSLRGEETQYF	TGTGCCAGCAGCTTGCGGGGAGAAGAGACCCAGTACTTC
-	-	TRBV19	TRBJ2-7	CASSTTGFPYEQYF	TGTGCCAGTAGTACTACAGGGTTTCCCTACGAGCAGTACTTC
TRBD1	-	TRBV10-2	TRBJ1-1	CASSYGTVDTEAFF	TGCGCCAGCAGCTACGGGACAGTCGACACTGAAGCTTTCTTT
-	-	TRBV19	TRBJ1-1	CASTEGAVNTEAFF	TGTGCCAGTACCGAAGGGGCTGTGAACACTGAAGCTTTCTTT
-	-	TRBV4-1	TRBJ2-5	CASSQDTATQYF	TGCGCCAGCAGCCAAGATACAGCGACCCAGTACTTC
-	few	TRBV6-5	TRBJ2-1	CASTAASYNEQFF	TGTGCCAGCACGGCGGCATCGTACAATGAGCAGTTCTTC
-	-	TRBV27	TRBJ1-2	CASSPSDRYGYTF	TGTGCCAGCAGTCCGTCAGACAGATATGGCTACACCTTC
TRBD2	-	TRBV7-9	TRBJ2-3	CASSTGGLAGVSDTQYF	TGTGCCAGCAGCACAGGGGGGCTAGCGGGAGTTTCAGATACGCAGTATTTT
TRBD1	-	TRBV6-6	TRBJ2-4	CASIPTGAGNIQYF	TGTGCCAGCATCCCGACAGGGGCTGGAAACATTCAGTACTTC
TRBD1	-	TRBV16	TRBJ2-1	CASSPRDREFF	TGTGCCAGCAGCCCGAGGGACAGGGAGTTCTTC
-	-	TRBV11-2	TRBJ1-2	CASSLTDSSTYNYGYTF	TGTGCCAGCAGCTTAACGGACAGCTCCACCTATAACTATGGCTACACCTTC
TRBD2	-	TRBV29-1	TRBJ2-1	CSVEGLAGNEQFF	TGCAGCGTTGAGGGACTAGCAGGAAATGAGCAGTTCTTC
-	-	TRBV18	TRBJ1-6	CASSPTQGSGSPLHF	TGTGCCAGCTCACCAACCCAGGGCAGTGGCTCACCCCTCCACTTT
TRBD1	-	TRBV15	TRBJ1-4	CATSGSGQGRRGENEKLFF	TGTGCCACCAGCGGGAGTGGACAGGGTCGTAGGGGGGAAAATGAAAAACTGTTTTTT
TRBD1	-	TRBV28	TRBJ1-2	CASRTGVSLGYTF	TGTGCCAGCAGGACAGGGGTTAGCCTAGGCTACACCTTC
-	-	TRBV7-9	TRBJ2-1	CASSRDKSSYNEQFF	TGTGCCAGCAGCCGGGACAAGAGCTCCTACAATGAGCAGTTCTTC
-	-	TRBV4-2	TRBJ2-7	CASSQTADSYEQYF	TGTGCCAGCAGCCAAACGGCGGACTCCTACGAGCAGTACTTC
TRBD2	-	TRBV10-3	TRBJ2-2	CAINAESGGSDTGELFF	TGTGCCATCAACGCGGAGAGCGGGGGGTCGGACACCGGGGAGCTGTTTTTT
TRBD2	-	TRBV30	TRBJ2-4	CALGTSGRDIQYF	TGTGCCCTCGGGACTAGCGGGAGGGACATTCAGTACTTC
TRBD1	-	TRBV30	TRBJ1-2	CAWNSRGQRGYGYTF	TGTGCCTGGAACTCGAGGGGGCAACGGGGCTATGGCTACACCTTC
TRBD1	-	TRBV28	TRBJ2-7	CASSSFGTASYEQYF	TGTGCCAGCAGTTCCTTCGGGACAGCCAGCTACGAGCAGTACTTC
TRBD2	-	TRBV5-1	TRBJ2-1	CASSRGLAGANNEQFF	TGCGCCAGCAGTCGCGGGCTAGCGGGGGCGAACAATGAGCAGTTCTTC
-	-	TRBV28	TRBJ2-4	CASSLQGMIAKNIQYF	TGTGCCAGCAGTTTGCAGGGAATGATCGCCAAAAACATTCAGTACTTC
-	-	TRBV4-1	TRBJ1-2	CASSHWGLNYGYTF	TGCGCCAGCAGCCACTGGGGCCTTAACTATGGCTACACCTTC
-	-	TRBV7-9	TRBJ1-1	CASSIQGETEAFF	TGTGCCAGCAGTATACAGGGAGAGACTGAAGCTTTCTTT
TRBD1	few	TRBV19	TRBJ2-1	CASSLPTGGTYNEQFF	TGTGCCAGTAGTTTACCGACAGGGGGGACCTACAATGAGCAGTTCTTC
-	-	TRBV12-5	TRBJ1-4	CASGLARQKLFF	TGTGCTAGTGGTTTGGCAAGACAGAAACTGTTTTTT